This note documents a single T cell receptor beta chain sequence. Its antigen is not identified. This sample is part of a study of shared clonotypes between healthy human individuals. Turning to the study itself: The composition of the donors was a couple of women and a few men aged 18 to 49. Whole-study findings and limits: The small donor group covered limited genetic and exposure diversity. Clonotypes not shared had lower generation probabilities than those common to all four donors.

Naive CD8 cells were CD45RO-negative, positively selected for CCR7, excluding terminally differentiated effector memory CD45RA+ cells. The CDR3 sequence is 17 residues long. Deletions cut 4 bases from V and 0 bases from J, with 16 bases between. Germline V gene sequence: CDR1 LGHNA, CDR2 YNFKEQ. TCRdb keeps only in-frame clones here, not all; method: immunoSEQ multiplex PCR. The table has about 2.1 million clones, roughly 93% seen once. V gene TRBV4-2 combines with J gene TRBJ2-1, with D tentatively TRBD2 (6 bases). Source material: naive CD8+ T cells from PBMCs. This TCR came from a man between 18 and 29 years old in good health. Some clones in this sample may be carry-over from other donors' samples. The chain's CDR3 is CASSPIPPGSSYNEQFF. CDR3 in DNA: TGTGCCAGCAGCCCCATTCCCCCCGGGAGCTCCTACAATGAGCAGTTCTTC.